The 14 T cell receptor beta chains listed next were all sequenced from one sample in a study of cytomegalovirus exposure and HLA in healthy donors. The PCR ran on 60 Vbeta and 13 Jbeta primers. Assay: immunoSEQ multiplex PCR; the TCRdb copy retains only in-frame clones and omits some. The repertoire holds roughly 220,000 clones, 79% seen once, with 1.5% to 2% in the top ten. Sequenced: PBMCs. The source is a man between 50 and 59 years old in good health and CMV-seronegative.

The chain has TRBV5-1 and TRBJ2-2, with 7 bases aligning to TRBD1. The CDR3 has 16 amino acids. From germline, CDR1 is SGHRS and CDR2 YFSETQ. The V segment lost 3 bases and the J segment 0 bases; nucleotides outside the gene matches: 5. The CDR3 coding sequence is TGCGCCAGCAGCTCGGGACAGAGTGCGAACACCGGGGAGCTGTTTTTT. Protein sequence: CASSSGQSANTGELFF.

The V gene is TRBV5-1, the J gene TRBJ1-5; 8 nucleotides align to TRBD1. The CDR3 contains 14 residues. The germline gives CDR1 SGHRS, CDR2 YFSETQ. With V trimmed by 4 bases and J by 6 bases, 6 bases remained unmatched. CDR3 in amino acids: CASSLGQGSQPQHF. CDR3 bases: TGCGCCAGCAGCCTCGGACAGGGTAGTCAGCCCCAGCATTTT. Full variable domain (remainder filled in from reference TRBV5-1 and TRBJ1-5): KAGVTQTPRYLIKTRGQQVTLSCSPISGHRSVSWYQQTPGQGLQFLFEYFSETQRNKGNFPGRFSGRQFSNSRSEMNVSTLELGDSALYLCASSLGQGSQPQHFGDGTRLSIL.

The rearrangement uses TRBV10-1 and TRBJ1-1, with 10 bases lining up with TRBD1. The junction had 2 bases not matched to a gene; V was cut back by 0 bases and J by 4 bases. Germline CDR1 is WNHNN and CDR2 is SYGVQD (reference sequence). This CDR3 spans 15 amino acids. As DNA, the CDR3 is TGCGCCAGCAGTGAGTCAAGGACAGGGGGCACTGAAGCTTTCTTT. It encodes CASSESRTGGTEAFF.

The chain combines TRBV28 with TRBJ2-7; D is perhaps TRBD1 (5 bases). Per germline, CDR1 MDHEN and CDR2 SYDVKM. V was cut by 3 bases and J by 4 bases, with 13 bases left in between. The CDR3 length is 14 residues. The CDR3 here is CASSFKGLVYEQYF. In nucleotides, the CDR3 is TGTGCCAGCAGTTTTAAGGGGCTGGTGTACGAGCAGTACTTC.

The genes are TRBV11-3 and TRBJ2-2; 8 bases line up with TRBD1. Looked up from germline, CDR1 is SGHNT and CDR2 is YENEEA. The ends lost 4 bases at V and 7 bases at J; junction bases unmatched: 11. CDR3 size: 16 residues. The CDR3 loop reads CASSSRTGLLHGELFF. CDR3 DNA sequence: TGTGCCAGCAGCTCGCGGACAGGGTTACTCCACGGGGAGCTGTTTTTT. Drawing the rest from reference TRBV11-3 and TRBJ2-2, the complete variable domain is EAGVVQSPRYKIIEKKQPVAFWCNPISGHNTLYWYLQNLGQGPELLIRYENEEAVDDSQLPKDRFSAERLKGVDSTLKIQPAELGDSAVYLCASSSRTGLLHGELFFGEGSRLTVL.

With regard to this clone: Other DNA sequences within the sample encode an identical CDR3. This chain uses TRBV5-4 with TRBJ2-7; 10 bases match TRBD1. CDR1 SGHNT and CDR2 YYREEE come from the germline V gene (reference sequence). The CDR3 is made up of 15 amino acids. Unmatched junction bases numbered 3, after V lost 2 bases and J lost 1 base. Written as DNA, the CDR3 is TGTGCCAGCAGCTTCAGGACAGGGGGTTCCTACGAGCAGTACTTC. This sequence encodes CASSFRTGGSYEQYF.

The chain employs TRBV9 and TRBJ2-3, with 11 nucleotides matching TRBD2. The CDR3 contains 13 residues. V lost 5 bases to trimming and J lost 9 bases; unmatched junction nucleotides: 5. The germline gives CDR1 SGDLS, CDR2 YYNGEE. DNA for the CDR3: TGTGCCAGCAGAGACGGACTAGCGGGCACGCAGTATTTT. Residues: CASRDGLAGTQYF.

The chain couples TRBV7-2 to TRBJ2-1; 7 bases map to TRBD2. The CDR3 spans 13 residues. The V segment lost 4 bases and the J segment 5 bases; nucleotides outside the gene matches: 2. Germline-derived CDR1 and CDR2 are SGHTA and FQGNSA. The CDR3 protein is CASSWGGDNEQFF. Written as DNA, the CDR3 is TGTGCCAGCAGCTGGGGAGGGGACAATGAGCAGTTCTTC. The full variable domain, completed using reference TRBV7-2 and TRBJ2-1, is GAGVSQSPSNKVTEKGKDVELRCDPISGHTALYWYRQSLGQGLEFLIYFQGNSAPDKSGLPSDRFSAERTGGSVSTLTIQRTQQEDSAVYLCASSWGGDNEQFFGPGTRLTVL.

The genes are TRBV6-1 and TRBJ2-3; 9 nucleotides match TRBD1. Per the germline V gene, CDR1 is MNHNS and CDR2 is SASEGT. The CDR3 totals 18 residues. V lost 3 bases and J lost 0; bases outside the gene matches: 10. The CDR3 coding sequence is TGTGCCAGCAGTGACCGGGACAGGGTTCGGACTAGCACAGATACGCAGTATTTT. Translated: CASSDRDRVRTSTDTQYF.

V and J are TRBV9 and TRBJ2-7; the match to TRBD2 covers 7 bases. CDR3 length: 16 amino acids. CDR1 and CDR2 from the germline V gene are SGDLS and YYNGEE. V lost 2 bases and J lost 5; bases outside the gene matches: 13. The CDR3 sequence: CASSVATGGSFNEQYF. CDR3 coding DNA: TGTGCCAGCAGCGTTGCCACGGGCGGGAGTTTCAACGAGCAGTACTTC.

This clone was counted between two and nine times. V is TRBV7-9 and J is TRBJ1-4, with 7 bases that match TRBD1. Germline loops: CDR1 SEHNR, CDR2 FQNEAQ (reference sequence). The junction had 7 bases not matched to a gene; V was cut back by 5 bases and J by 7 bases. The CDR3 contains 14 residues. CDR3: CASSPRQGSEKLFF. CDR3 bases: TGTGCCAGCAGCCCACGACAGGGTAGTGAAAAACTGTTTTTT. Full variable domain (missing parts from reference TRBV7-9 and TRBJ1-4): DTGVSQNPRHKITKRGQNVTFRCDPISEHNRLYWYRQTLGQGPEFLTYFQNEAQLEKSRLLSDRFSAERPKGSFSTLEIQRTEQGDSAMYLCASSPRQGSEKLFFGSGTQLSVL.

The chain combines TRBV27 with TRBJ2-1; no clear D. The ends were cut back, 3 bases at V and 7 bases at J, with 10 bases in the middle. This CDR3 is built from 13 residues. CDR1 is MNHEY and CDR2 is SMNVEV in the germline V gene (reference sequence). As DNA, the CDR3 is TGTGCCAGCAGTTTCGCCCCTAGAAATGAGCAGTTCTTC. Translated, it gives CASSFAPRNEQFF.

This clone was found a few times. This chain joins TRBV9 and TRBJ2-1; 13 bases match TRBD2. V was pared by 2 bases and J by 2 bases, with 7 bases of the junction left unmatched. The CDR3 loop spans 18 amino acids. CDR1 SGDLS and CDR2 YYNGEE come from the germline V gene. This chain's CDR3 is CASSVRLAGGPTYNEQFF. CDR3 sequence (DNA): TGTGCCAGCAGCGTGCGACTAGCGGGAGGACCCACCTACAATGAGCAGTTCTTC.

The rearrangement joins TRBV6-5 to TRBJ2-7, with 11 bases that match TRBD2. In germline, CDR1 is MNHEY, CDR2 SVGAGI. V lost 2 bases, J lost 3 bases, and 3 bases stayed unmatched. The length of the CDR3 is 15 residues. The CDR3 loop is CASSYRTSGHYEQYF. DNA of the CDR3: TGTGCCAGCAGTTACCGGACTAGCGGGCACTACGAGCAGTACTTC.